This T cell receptor (beta chain) was identified in a study of blood T cells in healthy people across ages. The second PCR ran about 6 to 12 cycles with a sample-barcoded 5' primer and J-beta primers. A template-switch adaptor containing 12 random nucleotides labeled each cDNA molecule. Researchers report that each sample yielded at least 2.5 million CDR3-containing paired-end reads. Each CDR3 protein is one row after TCRdb ran MiXCR on the 5' RACE reads. This sample has approximately 810,000 distinct CDR3 sequences, with around 28% found just once. This clonotype is a singleton in its sample. One end of the junction is discordant with germline, which a read error may explain. CDR3 size: 17 residues. Every sample yielded at least 6.5 million isolated PBMCs.

V is TRBV12-3 or TRBV12-4 and J is TRBJ2-3; 7 bases align to TRBD1. The receptor was isolated from a woman older than 75 in good health. The specimen sequenced was blood. Here the CDR3 reads CASRKKTGIMSTDAQYF. CDR3 sequence (DNA): TGTGCCAGCAGAAAAAAGACAGGGATCATGAGCACAGATGCGCAGTATTTT.